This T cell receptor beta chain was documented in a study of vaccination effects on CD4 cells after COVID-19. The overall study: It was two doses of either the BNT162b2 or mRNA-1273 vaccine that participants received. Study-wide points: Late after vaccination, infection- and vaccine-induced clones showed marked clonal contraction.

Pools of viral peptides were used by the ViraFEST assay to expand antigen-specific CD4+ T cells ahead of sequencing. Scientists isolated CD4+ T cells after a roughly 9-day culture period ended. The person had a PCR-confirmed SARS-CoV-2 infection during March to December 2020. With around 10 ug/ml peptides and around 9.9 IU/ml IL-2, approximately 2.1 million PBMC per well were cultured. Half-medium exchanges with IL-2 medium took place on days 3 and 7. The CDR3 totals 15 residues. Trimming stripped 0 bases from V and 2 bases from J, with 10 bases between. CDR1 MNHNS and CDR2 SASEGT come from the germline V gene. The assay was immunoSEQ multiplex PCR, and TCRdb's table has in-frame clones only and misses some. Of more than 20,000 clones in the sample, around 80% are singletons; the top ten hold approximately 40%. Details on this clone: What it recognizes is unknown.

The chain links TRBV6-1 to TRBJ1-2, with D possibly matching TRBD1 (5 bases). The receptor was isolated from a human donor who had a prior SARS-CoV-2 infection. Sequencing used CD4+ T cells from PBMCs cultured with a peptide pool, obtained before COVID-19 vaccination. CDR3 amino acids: CASSEAGTGNYGYTF. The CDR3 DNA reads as TGTGCCAGCAGTGAAGCGGGGACGGGGAACTATGGCTACACCTTC.